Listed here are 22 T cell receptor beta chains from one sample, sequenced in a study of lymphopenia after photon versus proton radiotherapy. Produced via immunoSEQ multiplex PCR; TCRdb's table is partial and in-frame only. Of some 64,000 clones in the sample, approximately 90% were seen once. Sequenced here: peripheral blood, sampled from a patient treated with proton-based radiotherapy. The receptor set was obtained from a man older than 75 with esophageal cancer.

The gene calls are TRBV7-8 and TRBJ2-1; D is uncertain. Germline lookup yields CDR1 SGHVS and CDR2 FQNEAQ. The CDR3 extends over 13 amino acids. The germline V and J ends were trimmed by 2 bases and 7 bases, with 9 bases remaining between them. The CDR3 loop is CASSLLLPNEQFF. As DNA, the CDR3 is TGTGCCAGCAGCTTATTACTGCCGAATGAGCAGTTCTTC.

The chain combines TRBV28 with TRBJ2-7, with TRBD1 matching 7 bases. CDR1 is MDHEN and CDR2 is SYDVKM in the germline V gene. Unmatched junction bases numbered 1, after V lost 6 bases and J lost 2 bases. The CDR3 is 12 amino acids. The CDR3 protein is CASRGTAYEQYF. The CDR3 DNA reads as TGTGCCAGCAGAGGGACAGCCTACGAGCAGTACTTC.

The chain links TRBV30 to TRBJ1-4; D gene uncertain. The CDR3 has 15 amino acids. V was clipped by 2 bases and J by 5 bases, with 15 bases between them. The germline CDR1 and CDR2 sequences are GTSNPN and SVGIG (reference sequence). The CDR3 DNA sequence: TGTGCCTGGAGTTCTAATTGGGGTACAAATGAAAAACTGTTTTTT. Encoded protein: CAWSSNWGTNEKLFF.

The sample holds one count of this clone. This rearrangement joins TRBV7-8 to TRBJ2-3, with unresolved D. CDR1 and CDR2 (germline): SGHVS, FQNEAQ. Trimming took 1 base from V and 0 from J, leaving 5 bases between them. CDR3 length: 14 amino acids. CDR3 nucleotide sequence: TGTGCCAGCAGCTTAGAAGTTAGCACAGATACGCAGTATTTT. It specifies CASSLEVSTDTQYF.

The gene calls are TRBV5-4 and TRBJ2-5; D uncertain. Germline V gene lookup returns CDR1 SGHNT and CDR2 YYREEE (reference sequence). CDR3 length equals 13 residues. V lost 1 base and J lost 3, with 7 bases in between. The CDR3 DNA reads TGTGCCAGCAGCTTGAGGGCAGAAGAGACCCAGTACTTC. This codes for CASSLRAEETQYF.

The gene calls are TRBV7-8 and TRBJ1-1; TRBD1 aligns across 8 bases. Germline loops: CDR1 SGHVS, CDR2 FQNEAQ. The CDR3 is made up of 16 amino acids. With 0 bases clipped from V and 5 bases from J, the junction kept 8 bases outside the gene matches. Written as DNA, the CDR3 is TGTGCCAGCAGCTTAGCCCCCAGGGGGCTGGGGACTGAAGCTTTCTTT. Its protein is CASSLAPRGLGTEAFF.

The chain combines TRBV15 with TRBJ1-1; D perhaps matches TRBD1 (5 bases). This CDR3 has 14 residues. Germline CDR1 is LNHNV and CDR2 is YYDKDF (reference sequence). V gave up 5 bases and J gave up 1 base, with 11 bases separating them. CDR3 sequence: CATSGATTNTEAFF. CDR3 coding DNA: TGTGCCACCAGCGGGGCGACGACGAACACTGAAGCTTTCTTT.

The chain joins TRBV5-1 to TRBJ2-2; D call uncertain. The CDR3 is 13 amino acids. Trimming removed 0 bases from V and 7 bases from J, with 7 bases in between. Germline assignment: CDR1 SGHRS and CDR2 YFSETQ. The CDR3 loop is CASSLGLVGELFF. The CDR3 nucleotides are TGCGCCAGCAGCTTGGGGCTAGTCGGGGAGCTGTTTTTT.

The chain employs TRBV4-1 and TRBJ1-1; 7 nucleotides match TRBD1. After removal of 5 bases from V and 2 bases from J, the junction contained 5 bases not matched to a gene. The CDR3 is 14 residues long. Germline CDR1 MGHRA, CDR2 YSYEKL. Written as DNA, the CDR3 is TGCGCCAGCAGCAATCAGGGGGGTAACACTGAAGCTTTCTTT. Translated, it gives CASSNQGGNTEAFF.

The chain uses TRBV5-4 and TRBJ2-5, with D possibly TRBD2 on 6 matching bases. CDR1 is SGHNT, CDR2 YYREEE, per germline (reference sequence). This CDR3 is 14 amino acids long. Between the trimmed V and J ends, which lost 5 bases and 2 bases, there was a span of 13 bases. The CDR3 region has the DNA TGTGCCAGCAGAGCCGGCCGGGAGCAAGAGACCCAGTACTTC. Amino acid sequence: CASRAGREQETQYF.

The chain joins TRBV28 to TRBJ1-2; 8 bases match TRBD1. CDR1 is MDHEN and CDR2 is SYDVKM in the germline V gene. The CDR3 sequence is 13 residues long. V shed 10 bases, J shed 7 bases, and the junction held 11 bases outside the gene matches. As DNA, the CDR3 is TGTGCCACCATGACAGGGGTCGTAGGTGGCTACACCTTC. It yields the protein CATMTGVVGGYTF.

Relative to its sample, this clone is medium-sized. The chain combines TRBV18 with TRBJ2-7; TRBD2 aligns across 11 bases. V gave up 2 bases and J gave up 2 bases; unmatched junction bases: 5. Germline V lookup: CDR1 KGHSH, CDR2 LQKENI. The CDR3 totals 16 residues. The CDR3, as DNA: TGTGCCAGCTCACCAGCTAGCGGGAGGCCTACCTACGAGCAGTACTTC. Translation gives CASSPASGRPTYEQYF. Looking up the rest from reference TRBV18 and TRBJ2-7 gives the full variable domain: NAGVMQNPRHLVRRRGQEARLRCSPMKGHSHVYWYRQLPEEGLKFMVYLQKENIIDESGMPKERFSAEFPKEGPSILRIQQVVRGDSAAYFCASSPASGRPTYEQYFGPGTRLTVT.

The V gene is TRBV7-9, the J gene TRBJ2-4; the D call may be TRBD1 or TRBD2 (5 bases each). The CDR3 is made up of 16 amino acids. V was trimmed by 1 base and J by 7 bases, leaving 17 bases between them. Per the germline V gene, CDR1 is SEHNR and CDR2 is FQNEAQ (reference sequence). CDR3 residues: CASSLEWGRSGNIQYF. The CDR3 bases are TGTGCCAGCAGCTTAGAGTGGGGCAGGTCGGGGAACATTCAGTACTTC.

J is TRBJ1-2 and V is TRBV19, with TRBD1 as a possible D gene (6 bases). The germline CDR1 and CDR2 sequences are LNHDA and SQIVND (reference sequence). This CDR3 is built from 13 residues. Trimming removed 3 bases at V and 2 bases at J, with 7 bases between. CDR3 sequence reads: CASSMQGNYGYTF. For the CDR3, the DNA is TGTGCCAGTAGTATGCAGGGGAACTATGGCTACACCTTC.

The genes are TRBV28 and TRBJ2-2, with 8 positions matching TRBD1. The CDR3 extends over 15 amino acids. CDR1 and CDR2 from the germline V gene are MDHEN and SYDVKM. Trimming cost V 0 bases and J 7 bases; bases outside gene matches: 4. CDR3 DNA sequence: TGTGCCAGCAGTTTATGGACAGGGGCTGGCGGGGAGCTGTTTTTT. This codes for CASSLWTGAGGELFF.

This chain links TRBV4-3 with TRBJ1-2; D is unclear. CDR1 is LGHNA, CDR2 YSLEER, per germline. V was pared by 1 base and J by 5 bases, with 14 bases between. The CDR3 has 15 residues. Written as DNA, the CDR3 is TGCGCCAGCAGCCAAGGTGTCTCGAGACAATATGGCTACACCTTC. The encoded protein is CASSQGVSRQYGYTF.

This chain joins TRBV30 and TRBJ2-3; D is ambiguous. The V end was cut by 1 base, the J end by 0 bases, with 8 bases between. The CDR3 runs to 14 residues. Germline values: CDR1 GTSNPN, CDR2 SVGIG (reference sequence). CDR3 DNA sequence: TGTGCCTGGAGTGCGATATCTAGCACAGATACGCAGTATTTT. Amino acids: CAWSAISSTDTQYF.

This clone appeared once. The CDR3 sequence is CATSTTGTGGNTIYF. The CDR3 DNA reads TGTGCCACCAGCACCACCGGGACAGGAGGAAACACCATATATTTT. V is TRBV15 and J is TRBJ1-3, with 8 bases that match TRBD1. This CDR3 is built from 15 residues. Germline assignment: CDR1 LNHNV and CDR2 YYDKDF (reference sequence). With 4 bases clipped from V and 4 bases from J, the junction kept 6 bases outside the gene matches.

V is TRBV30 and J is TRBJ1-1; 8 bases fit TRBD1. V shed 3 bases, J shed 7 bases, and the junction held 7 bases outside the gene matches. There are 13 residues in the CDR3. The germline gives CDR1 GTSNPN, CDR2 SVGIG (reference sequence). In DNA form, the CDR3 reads TGTGCCTGGAGATCGCAGGGGGCGGGTGAAGCTTTCTTT. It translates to CAWRSQGAGEAFF.

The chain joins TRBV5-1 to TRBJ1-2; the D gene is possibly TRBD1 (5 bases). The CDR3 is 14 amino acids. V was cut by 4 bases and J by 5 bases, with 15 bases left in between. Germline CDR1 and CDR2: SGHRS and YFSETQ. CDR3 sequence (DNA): TGCGCCAGCAGCGGGGACGCGTCGGGTTATGGCTACACCTTC. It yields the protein CASSGDASGYGYTF.

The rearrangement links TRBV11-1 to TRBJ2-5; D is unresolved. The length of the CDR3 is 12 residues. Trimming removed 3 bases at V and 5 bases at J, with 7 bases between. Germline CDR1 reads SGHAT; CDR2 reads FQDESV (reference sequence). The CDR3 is CASSLGFETQYF. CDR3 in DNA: TGTGCCAGCAGCTTGGGGTTTGAGACCCAGTACTTC.

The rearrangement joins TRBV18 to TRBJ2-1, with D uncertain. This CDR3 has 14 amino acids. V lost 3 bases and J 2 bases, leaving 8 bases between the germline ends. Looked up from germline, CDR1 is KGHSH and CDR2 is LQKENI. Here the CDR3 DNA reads TGTGCCAGCTCACCGTCCGGACCCTACAATGAGCAGTTCTTC. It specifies CASSPSGPYNEQFF.